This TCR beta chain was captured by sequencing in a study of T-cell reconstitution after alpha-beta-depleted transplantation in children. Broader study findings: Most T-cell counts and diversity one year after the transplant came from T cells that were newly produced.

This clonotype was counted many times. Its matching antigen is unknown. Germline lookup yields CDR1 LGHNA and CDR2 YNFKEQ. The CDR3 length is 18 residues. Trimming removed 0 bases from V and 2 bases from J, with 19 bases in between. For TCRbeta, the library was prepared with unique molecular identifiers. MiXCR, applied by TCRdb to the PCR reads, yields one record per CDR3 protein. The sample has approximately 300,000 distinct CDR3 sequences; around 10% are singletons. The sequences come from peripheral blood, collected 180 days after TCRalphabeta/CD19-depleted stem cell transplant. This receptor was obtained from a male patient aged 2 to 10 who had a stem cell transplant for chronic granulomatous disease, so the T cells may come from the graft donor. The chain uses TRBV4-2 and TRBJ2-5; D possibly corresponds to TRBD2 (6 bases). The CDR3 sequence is CASSQERIGRRAQETQYF. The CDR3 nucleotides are TGTGCCAGCAGCCAAGAACGAATCGGCCGGAGGGCTCAAGAGACCCAGTACTTC.